This is a list of T cell receptor beta chains from one sample in a study of blood T cell repertoires in COVID-19. Repertoires were generated with immunoSEQ multiplex PCR, while TCRdb's copy carries only in-frame clones and drops some. The table lists around 200,000 clones, more than 70% of them singletons, with 7.4% in the top ten. Sequencing was done on a sample of PBMCs or T cells enriched from blood (not recorded which). The receptors shown here come from a woman aged 40 to 50 with acute COVID-19. CDR3s include the opening cysteine and the closing phenylalanine or tryptophan. Each record gives: J gene, clone size, V gene, D gene, CDR3 DNA, CDR3 protein. D genes are given only for firm matches. Only some rows state a clone size, as once, few, many or a class for expanded clones.

>TRBJ2-7|-|TRBV16|-
TGTACCAGCAGCCAAAAACAGGGTCTCGCCGAGCAGTACTTC
CTSSQKQGLAEQYF
>TRBJ2-1|-|TRBV28|TRBD2
TGTGCCAGCAGTTTGGAGCGGGACTACAATGAGCAGTTCTTC
CASSLERDYNEQFF
>TRBJ2-1|-|TRBV5-5|TRBD1
TGTGCCAGCAGCTATCGCGGACAGGGTAACAATGAGCAGTTCTTC
CASSYRGQGNNEQFF
>TRBJ1-1|-|TRBV30|-
TGTGCCTATCAATCTAGATCGGACACTGAAGCTTTCTTT
CAYQSRSDTEAFF
>TRBJ1-1|-|TRBV7-6|-
TGTGCCAGCAGCTTAGAAACTTACACAGCGAACACTGAAGCTTTCTTT
CASSLETYTANTEAFF
>TRBJ1-4|-|TRBV14|-
TGTGCCAGCAGCCAAAAAACACAGTTCGGTGGAAAACTGTTTTTT
CASSQKTQFGGKLFF
>TRBJ2-3|once|TRBV7-3|TRBD2
TGTGCCAGCAGCCCGGGACTAGCGGGGATCCCAGAACATAGCACAGATACGCAGTATTTT
CASSPGLAGIPEHSTDTQYF
>TRBJ1-2|-|TRBV27|TRBD1
TGTGCCAGCAGGGGGACAGGAGCATATGGCTACACCTTC
CASRGTGAYGYTF
>TRBJ1-2|-|TRBV3-1/TRBV3-2|TRBD1
TGTGCCAGCAGCCAAGATTGGGACAGAGGCGGCTACACCTTC
CASSQDWDRGGYTF
>TRBJ2-2|-|TRBV4-3|-
TGCGCCAGCAGCCAAGCGGCGAAACGGGATAGCGCCGGGGAGCTGTTTTTT
CASSQAAKRDSAGELFF
>TRBJ2-2|-|TRBV9|TRBD2
TGTGCCAGCAGCGCAGGGACTAGTCTTGGGGAGCTGTTTTTT
CASSAGTSLGELFF
>TRBJ2-7|-|TRBV6-5|-
TGTGCCACCAAAGCGGCCGGGACATCCTACGAGCAGTACTTC
CATKAAGTSYEQYF
>TRBJ1-4|-|TRBV3-1/TRBV3-2|-
TGTGCCAGCAGCCAAGATCCACAGGTTAATGAAAAACTGTTTTTT
CASSQDPQVNEKLFF
>TRBJ2-3|few|TRBV19|TRBD1
TGTGCCAGTAGTATCGGGGACAGGATGGGGGATACGCAGTATTTT
CASSIGDRMGDTQYF
>TRBJ1-5|-|TRBV9|-
TGTGCCAGCAGCGTAGGAGGCAGGGAAGGGCAGCCCCAGCATTTT
CASSVGGREGQPQHF
>TRBJ1-5|-|TRBV6-5|-
TGTGCCAGCAGGTTTGGGGGGGGAACCAATCAGCCCCAGCATTTT
CASRFGGGTNQPQHF
>TRBJ2-1|-|TRBV4-1|TRBD1
TGCGCCAGCAGCCCTACAGGGGTGGGTTACAATGAGCAGTTCTTC
CASSPTGVGYNEQFF
>TRBJ2-1|-|TRBV7-8|TRBD2
TGTGCCAGCAGCTCTAGCGGATACAATGAGCAGTTCTTC
CASSSSGYNEQFF
>TRBJ2-1|-|TRBV11-1|-
TGTGCCAGCAGCTTCCGGGGAGTAAACTCCTACAATGAGCAGTTCTTC
CASSFRGVNSYNEQFF
>TRBJ2-1|-|TRBV7-6|-
TGTGCCAGCAGCTCAGGGGATTCCTACAATGAGCAGTTCTTC
CASSSGDSYNEQFF
>TRBJ1-6|-|TRBV6-5|TRBD1
TGTGCCAGTAGAAACAGGGGGGGCGATTCACCCCTCCACTTT
CASRNRGGDSPLHF
>TRBJ2-7|few|TRBV18|-
TGTGCCAGCTCACCATACGGGAACGAGCAGTACTTC
CASSPYGNEQYF
>TRBJ1-5|-|TRBV19|-
TGTGCCAGTAGTCGTACAGGGAGGGTGGATCAGCCCCAGCATTTT
CASSRTGRVDQPQHF
>TRBJ1-1|-|TRBV10-3|-
TGTGCCATCAGTGAACGCCAGGAGAACACTGAAGCTTTCTTT
CAISERQENTEAFF
>TRBJ2-7|few|TRBV24-1|-
TGTGCCACCACAGTGGAACAACCGGGACTCGGGCAGTACTTC
CATTVEQPGLGQYF
>TRBJ1-1|-|TRBV20-1|-
TGCAGTGCACAGGTGAACACTGAAGCTTTCTTT
CSAQVNTEAFF
>TRBJ2-5|-|TRBV14|TRBD2
TGTGCCAGCAGGTCCCCGCGGGGGAGGGAGGAGACCCAGTACTTC
CASRSPRGREETQYF
>TRBJ2-7|many|TRBV7-2|-
TGTGCCAGCAGCTTAGACAGGGCAACCTACGAGCAGTACTTC
CASSLDRATYEQYF
>TRBJ2-2|-|TRBV19|TRBD1
TGTGCCAGTAGTGGGACAGGGGTTGGGGAGCTGTTTTTT
CASSGTGVGELFF
>TRBJ1-6|-|TRBV19|TRBD1
TGTGCCAGTAGTCCACGACCGGGACAGGGGAATTCACCCCTCCACTTT
CASSPRPGQGNSPLHF
>TRBJ1-6|-|TRBV6-4|TRBD1
TGTGCCAGCAGGGAACAGGGGGCTAGTTCACCCCTCCACTTT
CASREQGASSPLHF
>TRBJ1-2|-|TRBV4-2|-
TGTGCCAGCAGCCAAGGCAGGTATGGCTACACCTTC
CASSQGRYGYTF
>TRBJ1-1|-|TRBV6-5|-
TGTGCCAGCACCGCGGGGGGGGCTGAAGCTTTCTTT
CASTAGGAEAFF
>TRBJ2-5|-|TRBV4-1|TRBD2
TGCGCCAGCAGCCCGCTCGGGAGGGGGAGGTACCAAGAGACCCAGTACTTC
CASSPLGRGRYQETQYF
>TRBJ2-1|once|TRBV28|TRBD2
TGTGCCAGCAGTATGCCCAGGCTAGCGGCGTACAATGAGCAGTTCTTC
CASSMPRLAAYNEQFF
>TRBJ1-1|-|TRBV2|-
TGTGCCAGCAGTGAATTCCGGAGGGGCACTGAAGCTTTCTTT
CASSEFRRGTEAFF
>TRBJ2-1|-|TRBV19|TRBD2
TGTGCCAGTAGGAGGACTAGCGGGAGCTGGAATGAGCAGTTCTTC
CASRRTSGSWNEQFF
>TRBJ1-5|-|TRBV28|-
TGTGCCAGCAGTTTAGCGGCCGGCGGGCAGCCCCAGCATTTT
CASSLAAGGQPQHF
>TRBJ2-3|few|TRBV7-2|TRBD2
TGTGCCAGCAGCTTAGTTCTAGCGGGGGGCCCTCAAACGCAGTATTTT
CASSLVLAGGPQTQYF
>TRBJ2-2|-|TRBV9|TRBD2
TGTGCCAGCAGGCGGGGGGGCAACACCGGGGAGCTGTTTTTT
CASRRGGNTGELFF
>TRBJ2-1|few|TRBV5-4|-
TGTGCCAGCAGCTTAAGACACGGGGAGAACAATGAGCAGTTCTTC
CASSLRHGENNEQFF
>TRBJ2-1|-|TRBV7-2|TRBD2
TGTGCCAGCAGCGAACGTAGCGGGAGAGGCACTGAGCAGTTCTTC
CASSERSGRGTEQFF
>TRBJ2-1|-|TRBV5-1|-
TGCGCCAGCAGCTCGGATACAGGGAGCTCCTACAATGAGCAGTTCTTC
CASSSDTGSSYNEQFF
>TRBJ1-2|few|TRBV5-1|-
TGCGCCAGCAGCTTGGCAGGTGTTATTAACTATGGCTACACCTTC
CASSLAGVINYGYTF
>TRBJ2-7|-|TRBV6-5|TRBD1
TGTGCCAGCAGATACTCCCGGGACAGGGCCTACGAGCAGTACTTC
CASRYSRDRAYEQYF
>TRBJ2-7|-|TRBV29-1|-
TGCAGCGTTGAAACGGGGGGCAACCACTACGAGCAGTACTTC
CSVETGGNHYEQYF
>TRBJ1-3|-|TRBV7-9|-
TGTGCCAGCAGCTTAGACAGCGGCACTGGAAACACCATATATTTT
CASSLDSGTGNTIYF
>TRBJ1-1|-|TRBV29-1|-
TGCAGCGTCCTCCCCCGGGACAAGCCCTTGAACACTGAAGCTTTCTTT
CSVLPRDKPLNTEAFF
>TRBJ2-4|-|TRBV30|-
TGTGCCTGGAGCGGGGAACTAGCCAAAAACATTCAGTACTTC
CAWSGELAKNIQYF
>TRBJ1-4|-|TRBV7-9|-
TGTGCCAGCAGCTTAGCGGGGGGAAAAGGAGAAAAACTGTTTTTT
CASSLAGGKGEKLFF
>TRBJ1-5|-|TRBV7-8|TRBD1
TGTGCCAGCAGCGCCTCCCGGACAGGGTTTCTGGAGCCCCAGCATTTT
CASSASRTGFLEPQHF
>TRBJ1-3|-|TRBV11-2|-
TGTGCCAGCAGCTTATTCCTACAGAGCTCTGGAAACACCATATATTTT
CASSLFLQSSGNTIYF
>TRBJ2-7|-|TRBV28|TRBD2
TGTGCCAGCACCTCTAGCGGGAGCAGCTCCTACGAGCAGTACTTC
CASTSSGSSSYEQYF
>TRBJ2-7|-|TRBV30|-
TGTGCCTGGAGTCCGGGAGGGGGCCTATCCGAGCAGTACTTC
CAWSPGGGLSEQYF
>TRBJ2-1|-|TRBV12-5|TRBD1
TGTGCTAGTGGTTTGGTACTTGGAGACAGGGAGTATGAGCAGTTCTTC
CASGLVLGDREYEQFF
>TRBJ2-7|once|TRBV7-8|TRBD1
TGTGCCAGCAGGCCCGGGACAGGATCCGACGAGCAGTACTTC
CASRPGTGSDEQYF
>TRBJ2-7|-|TRBV7-2|TRBD1
TGTGCCAGCAGCTCAGGGGGCGCCAACGAGCAGTACTTC
CASSSGGANEQYF